A single sample gave rise to the 32 T cell receptor beta chains below, sequenced in a study of blood T cell repertoires in COVID-19. TCRdb keeps only in-frame clones here, not all; method: immunoSEQ multiplex PCR. Among nearly 200,000 clones listed, roughly 79% were seen once. Sequenced sample: peripheral blood. These receptors all stem from a human donor with acute or convalescent COVID-19. The donor label of this sample is uncertain.

V usage is TRBV28 and J usage is TRBJ2-7, with 11 bases fitting TRBD2. From germline, CDR1 is MDHEN and CDR2 SYDVKM. The CDR3 is 16 amino acids. V lost 10 bases to trimming and J lost 4 bases; unmatched junction nucleotides: 15. CDR3 loop: CATSSGLAGLGYEQYF. In nucleotides, the CDR3 is TGTGCCACCAGCTCCGGACTAGCGGGTTTGGGTTACGAGCAGTACTTC.

To note about this clone: The same CDR3 also results from other DNA sequences found in this sample. The genes are TRBV5-4 and TRBJ2-3, with 7 bases lining up with TRBD1. Germline CDR1 is SGHNT and CDR2 is YYREEE (reference sequence). This CDR3 contains 15 residues. The J segment lost 0 bases and the V segment lost 4 bases, leaving 5 bases of the junction unmatched. The CDR3 region is CASSQQGRSTDTQYF. The CDR3 DNA follows: TGTGCCAGCAGCCAACAGGGGCGTAGCACAGATACGCAGTATTTT.

The J gene is TRBJ1-4, the V gene TRBV7-9, with D perhaps TRBD1 (5 bases). The length of the CDR3 is 14 residues. CDR1 is SEHNR and CDR2 is FQNEAQ in the germline V gene (reference sequence). V lost 8 bases and J 7 bases, leaving 17 bases between the germline ends. As DNA, the CDR3 is TGTGCCAGCTCCCTACGGGGGACGGGTGAAAAACTGTTTTTT. It specifies CASSLRGTGEKLFF.

J is TRBJ1-3 and V is TRBV13, with TRBD1 as a possible D gene (6 bases). In germline, CDR1 is PRHDT, CDR2 FYEKMQ (reference sequence). CDR3 length: 17 amino acids. V lost 4 bases, J lost 0 bases, and 16 bases lay in between. CDR3 in amino acids: CASSSAHRVSSGNTIYF. The CDR3 DNA reads TGTGCCAGCAGCTCCGCCCACAGGGTTTCCTCTGGAAACACCATATATTTT.

This sequence joins TRBV28 and TRBJ1-5; no reliable D call. Trimming stripped 7 bases from V and 0 bases from J, with 16 bases between. Germline values: CDR1 MDHEN, CDR2 SYDVKM. The CDR3 has 16 amino acids. The CDR3 protein is CASKTGSTTSNQPQHF. The CDR3 nucleotides read TGTGCCAGCAAGACCGGGAGCACAACTAGCAATCAGCCCCAGCATTTT.

J is TRBJ2-2 and V is TRBV6-6, with TRBD2 matching 10 bases. Per germline, CDR1 MNHNY and CDR2 SVGAGI (reference sequence). The V segment lost 8 bases and the J segment 8 bases; nucleotides outside the gene matches: 11. This CDR3 has 15 amino acids. CDR3: CASSTGASGSGELFF. CDR3 nucleotide sequence: TGTGCCAGCTCGACGGGGGCTAGCGGGAGTGGGGAGCTGTTTTTT.

This clone turned up a few times. This chain joins TRBV14 and TRBJ2-1, with D unresolved. Trimming took off 4 bases at V and 2 bases at J, with 9 bases between the two ends. Germline lookup yields CDR1 SGHDN and CDR2 FVKESK. The CDR3 runs to 14 residues. The chain's CDR3 is CASSPRWPYNEQFF. CDR3 in DNA: TGTGCCAGCAGCCCACGATGGCCCTACAATGAGCAGTTCTTC.

The rearrangement joins TRBV13 to TRBJ2-2; D is possibly TRBD2 (5 bases). Trimming took off 3 bases at V and 6 bases at J, with 17 bases between the two ends. This CDR3 region has 16 residues. Germline CDR1 and CDR2: PRHDT and FYEKMQ (reference sequence). CDR3 nucleotides: TGTGCCAGCAGCTTTGGGAGAAACAGAGCCCCCGGGGAGCTGTTTTTT. Residues: CASSFGRNRAPGELFF.

The V call is TRBV6-1, the J call TRBJ1-5; D is unresolved. From germline, CDR1 is MNHNS and CDR2 SASEGT. Trimming removed 0 bases at V and 7 bases at J, with 4 bases between. The CDR3 is made up of 12 amino acids. Here the CDR3 reads CASSEAMQPQHF. The CDR3 DNA is TGTGCCAGCAGTGAAGCTATGCAGCCCCAGCATTTT.

The CDR3 coding sequence is TGTGCCAGCAGGGCCCTAGCGGGAGAGAACACCGGGGAGCTGTTTTTT. Translated, it gives CASRALAGENTGELFF. The J gene is TRBJ2-2, the V gene TRBV2; 10 bases agree with TRBD2. Germline V gene lookup returns CDR1 SNHLY and CDR2 FYNNEI. Trimming cost V 6 bases and J 1 base; bases outside gene matches: 5. The CDR3 loop spans 16 amino acids.

The gene calls are TRBV27 and TRBJ1-2; D unclear. This CDR3 contains 12 residues. In germline, CDR1 is MNHEY, CDR2 SMNVEV (reference sequence). Trimming removed 6 bases at V and 7 bases at J, with 12 bases between. CDR3 DNA: TGTGCCAGCAGGACCGGAGGACGTGGCTACACCTTC. Encoded protein: CASRTGGRGYTF.

In DNA form, the CDR3 reads TGTGCCAGCAGGGGGACAGTCCGAGGGGATTCCTACGAGCAGTACTTC. This encodes CASRGTVRGDSYEQYF. The J gene is TRBJ2-7, the V gene TRBV27, with 7 bases aligning to TRBD1. CDR3 length: 16 residues. Trimming took 6 bases from V and 1 from J; bases not matched to a gene: 12. Germline V gene lookup returns CDR1 MNHEY and CDR2 SMNVEV (reference sequence).

The chain recombines TRBV19 with TRBJ2-1; 7 nucleotides align to TRBD1. J was trimmed by 0 bases and V by 4 bases; bases with no gene match: 3. Per the germline V gene, CDR1 is LNHDA and CDR2 is SQIVND (reference sequence). The CDR3 extends over 15 amino acids. CDR3 sequence: CASSRSGGSYNEQFF. CDR3 in DNA: TGTGCCAGTAGTAGGTCAGGGGGCTCCTACAATGAGCAGTTCTTC.

This chain connects TRBV5-1 to TRBJ2-7, with D perhaps TRBD1 (6 bases). CDR3 length: 15 residues. V was pared by 3 bases and J by 2 bases, with 15 bases between. Germline lookup yields CDR1 SGHRS and CDR2 YFSETQ. The CDR3 DNA reads TGCGCCAGCAGCTCACAGGGTTCAACCACCTACGAGCAGTACTTC. This gives the protein CASSSQGSTTYEQYF.

The chain recombines TRBV5-1 with TRBJ1-2, with unresolved D. The germline gives CDR1 SGHRS, CDR2 YFSETQ. Trimming pared 4 bases from V and 0 bases from J, leaving 16 bases between. The CDR3 extends over 16 amino acids. CDR3 residues: CASSPGRGGANYGYTF. CDR3 coding DNA: TGCGCCAGCAGCCCGGGTCGGGGTGGGGCTAACTATGGCTACACCTTC.

The V call is TRBV5-1, the J call TRBJ2-1, with TRBD2 identical over 13 bases. This CDR3 is built from 15 residues. Trimming at V came to 7 bases and at J to 8 bases, leaving 9 bases not matched to a gene. Germline lookup yields CDR1 SGHRS and CDR2 YFSETQ. Written as DNA, the CDR3 is TGCGCCAGCGCCAGACTAGCGGGAGGAGCGGATGAGCAGTTCTTC. Protein product: CASARLAGGADEQFF.

The rearrangement uses TRBV5-5 and TRBJ2-2, with 10 bases that match TRBD2. V gave up 4 bases and J gave up 3 bases; unmatched junction bases: 15. Germline CDR1 is SGHKS and CDR2 is YYEKEE (reference sequence). The CDR3 covers 19 residues. The CDR3 DNA reads as TGTGCCAGCAGCCCGGTGGCTAGCGGGAGTCTAGGAGACACCGGGGAGCTGTTTTTT. It specifies CASSPVASGSLGDTGELFF.

The chain combines TRBV30 with TRBJ1-5; D remains unclear. Looked up from germline, CDR1 is GTSNPN and CDR2 is SVGIG (reference sequence). The CDR3 is 12 residues long. V shed 5 bases and J shed 2 bases, with 7 bases lying between them. CDR3 sequence reads: CAWAEGNQPQHF. CDR3 in DNA: TGTGCCTGGGCGGAGGGCAATCAGCCCCAGCATTTT.

The chain employs TRBV30 and TRBJ2-5; D might be TRBD2 (5 bases). From germline, CDR1 is GTSNPN and CDR2 SVGIG (reference sequence). This CDR3 region has 13 residues. Deletions cut 2 bases from V and 3 bases from J, with 10 bases between. CDR3 amino acids: CAWSPGFKETQYF. CDR3 coding DNA: TGTGCCTGGAGTCCGGGGTTTAAAGAGACCCAGTACTTC.

The J gene is TRBJ2-7, the V gene TRBV2; 7 bases are a match to TRBD1. This CDR3 spans 12 amino acids. V shed 6 bases and J 6 bases; nucleotides not matched to a gene: 5. Germline V gives CDR1 SNHLY, CDR2 FYNNEI. The CDR3 sequence is CASSRDSSEQYF. DNA for the CDR3: TGTGCCAGCAGCCGGGACAGTTCCGAGCAGTACTTC.

The V and J genes are TRBV4-1 and TRBJ1-5; no reliable D call. This CDR3 has 15 amino acids. V lost 1 base to trimming and J lost 1 base, with 8 bases between them. Germline-derived CDR1 and CDR2 are MGHRA and YSYEKL. The CDR3, as DNA: TGCGCCAGCAGCCAAGCAACAACGAGCAATCAGCCCCAGCATTTT. It translates to CASSQATTSNQPQHF.

The J gene is TRBJ2-2, the V gene TRBV10-3; TRBD1 is a possible D gene (5 bases). Germline V lookup: CDR1 ENHRY, CDR2 SYGVKD. V was trimmed by 2 bases and J by 1 base, leaving 11 bases between them. This CDR3 is built from 16 residues. This CDR3 is CAISENTGLNTGELFF. In DNA form, the CDR3 reads TGTGCCATCAGTGAGAATACAGGCCTGAACACCGGGGAGCTGTTTTTT.

This clone was seen a single time. This chain joins TRBV28 and TRBJ1-5; D is perhaps TRBD1 (6 bases). The length of the CDR3 is 13 residues. Between the trimmed V and J ends, which lost 4 bases and 7 bases, there was a span of 11 bases. Per germline, CDR1 MDHEN and CDR2 SYDVKM. This CDR3 is CASSSTGFQPQHF. The CDR3, as DNA: TGTGCCAGCAGTTCTACAGGGTTCCAGCCCCAGCATTTT.

The chain recombines TRBV12-3 or TRBV12-4 with TRBJ2-2; D gene uncertain. V lost 5 bases to trimming and J lost 5 bases, with 9 bases between them. The CDR3 has 13 residues. Here the CDR3 DNA reads TGTGCCAGCAGTAAACAATATACCGGGGAGCTGTTTTTT. This encodes CASSKQYTGELFF.

V and J are TRBV6-5 and TRBJ2-7; 10 bases map to TRBD2. Trimming cost V 0 bases and J 9 bases; bases outside gene matches: 8. The CDR3 sequence is 15 residues long. From germline, CDR1 is MNHEY and CDR2 SVGAGI. CDR3 amino acids: CASSYSTSGESVQYF. The CDR3, as DNA: TGTGCCAGCAGTTACTCCACTAGCGGGGAATCAGTGCAGTACTTC.

The chain links TRBV7-8 to TRBJ2-1, with a tentative D call TRBD2 (5 bases). Per germline, CDR1 SGHVS and CDR2 FQNEAQ. The CDR3 covers 16 residues. Trimming cost V 5 bases and J 4 bases, with 18 bases left between them. The CDR3 loop reads CASSPAGSTQYNEQFF. CDR3 bases: TGTGCCAGCAGCCCCGCGGGCAGCACCCAATACAATGAGCAGTTCTTC.

The CDR3 sequence: CASGLSANRQETQYF. Here the CDR3 DNA reads TGTGCCAGCGGACTTAGCGCCAACCGCCAAGAGACCCAGTACTTC. This chain connects TRBV7-2 to TRBJ2-5; a weak D match, TRBD2 (5 bases). The V gene's germline CDR1 is SGHTA and CDR2 FQGNSA. The CDR3 runs 15 residues. V was shortened by 8 bases and J by 1 base, with 17 bases between the two germline ends.

This clone is a singleton in its sample. The V and J genes are TRBV7-8 and TRBJ1-5; 7 nucleotides match TRBD1. Unmatched junction bases numbered 9, after V lost 5 bases and J lost 11 bases. Germline V CDR1 and CDR2: SGHVS, FQNEAQ. The CDR3 has 13 residues. The CDR3 DNA reads TGTGCCAGCAGCCTAGGGACAGTTCTAACCCAGCATTTT. Translating gives CASSLGTVLTQHF.

The chain joins TRBV10-1 to TRBJ2-1, with a weak D call TRBD2 (5 bases). The CDR3 length is 15 residues. Germline CDR1 WNHNN, CDR2 SYGVQD (reference sequence). The V end was cut by 9 bases, the J end by 2 bases, with 17 bases between. The CDR3 sequence: CARNLLDGTYNEQFF. DNA of the CDR3: TGCGCCAGAAACCTTCTGGACGGGACCTACAATGAGCAGTTCTTC.

The chain carries TRBV21-1 and TRBJ1-4; TRBD1, the table's D call, lacks a check against the DNA. TRBV21-1 is a recognized pseudogene. CDR3 size: 16 residues. CDR3 nucleotides: TGTGCCAGCGGCCGGGACAGGGGATCAACTAATGAAAAACTGTTTTTT. Protein sequence: CASGRDRGSTNEKLFF.

The rearrangement joins TRBV24-1 to TRBJ1-1, with D perhaps matching TRBD1 (6 bases). With 3 bases removed from V and 4 bases from J, the gap between germline ends came to 11 bases. The CDR3 extends over 14 amino acids. Germline lookup yields CDR1 KGHDR and CDR2 SFDVKD. The CDR3 region is CATSDGGAPTEAFF. CDR3 in DNA: TGTGCCACCAGTGATGGGGGGGCGCCCACTGAAGCTTTCTTT.

This chain uses TRBV6-6 with TRBJ2-5, with D unresolved. The germline V and J ends were trimmed by 6 bases and 2 bases, with 10 bases remaining between them. The CDR3 sequence is 13 residues long. Germline V gene lookup returns CDR1 MNHNY and CDR2 SVGAGI (reference sequence). This chain's CDR3 is CASSEQIQETQYF. Written as DNA, the CDR3 is TGTGCCAGCAGCGAACAGATACAAGAGACCCAGTACTTC.